Listed below are T cell receptor beta chains from one sample, sequenced in a study of T cell clusters in autoimmune cytopenias. TCRdb reprocessed the multiplex PCR reads; each CDR3 protein has one entry and no DNA is given. This repertoire includes about 1,500 distinct CDR3 sequences. Another study also made use of these data, one on T cell repertoires in aging, cancer and after chemotherapy.

The sequencing input was peripheral blood. The receptors were gathered from a human donor with chronic lymphocytic leukemia. CDR3s include the opening cysteine and the closing phenylalanine or tryptophan. Clone size appears in some rows only: once, few, many, or a class for an expanded clone.

len,v_gene,abundance,j_gene,CDR3aa
14,TRBV5-5,medium-sized,TRBJ2-3,CASSPGALEDTQYF
14,TRBV2,NA,TRBJ2-7,CASSRNMRRHEQYF
13,TRBV5-1,medium-sized,TRBJ2-3,CASSPSGTDTQYF
13,TRBV30,medium-sized,TRBJ1-5,CAWRGRPNQPQHF
14,TRBV5-1,NA,TRBJ2-3,CASSLAGVSDTQYF
14,TRBV12-3/TRBV12-4,NA,TRBJ1-6,CATSSGPFNSPLHF
14,TRBV7-9,NA,TRBJ1-5,CASSHDGNNQPQHF
15,TRBV6-2/TRBV6-3,medium-sized,TRBJ1-1,CASSVKGERGTEAFF
17,TRBV10-3,medium-sized,TRBJ2-4,CAISESGTDPPKNIQYF
15,TRBV6-5,medium-sized,TRBJ1-3,CASTRGRTSGNTIYF
15,TRBV9,NA,TRBJ2-3,CASSVGKRDTDTQYF
13,TRBV7-2,NA,TRBJ2-7,CASSPRVGYEQYF
11,TRBV27,large,TRBJ2-7,CASSSLYEQYF
15,TRBV15,NA,TRBJ2-5,CATSNSLSGGETQYF
14,TRBV27,medium-sized,TRBJ2-7,CASSLIENIYEQYF
14,TRBV6-5,medium-sized,TRBJ2-4,CASSIDRAKNIQYF
13,TRBV19,medium-sized,TRBJ1-1,CASSSSMNTEAFF
15,TRBV20-1,NA,TRBJ2-2,CSATSGRAVPGELFF
16,TRBV28,NA,TRBJ2-2,CASSFTLRRDTGELFF
14,TRBV11-2,medium-sized,TRBJ2-3,CASSLRVPTDTQYF
16,TRBV19,large,TRBJ2-2,CASSIVSGGDTGELFF
16,TRBV19,large,TRBJ2-3,CASSIGRETSTDTQYF
14,TRBV27,medium-sized,TRBJ2-5,CASSHLLAEETQYF
14,TRBV10-3,medium-sized,TRBJ1-1,CAISESPGNTEAFF
11,TRBV27,large,TRBJ2-1,CASREYNEQFF
15,TRBV6-5,medium-sized,TRBJ2-1,CASTPPAGDGNEQFF
12,TRBV20-1,NA,TRBJ2-7,CSASGSAYEQYF
14,TRBV5-6,medium-sized,TRBJ1-5,CASSLGVKDQPQHF
12,TRBV29-1,medium-sized,TRBJ2-7,CSVATTSYEQYF
13,TRBV7-9,medium-sized,TRBJ2-6,CASSQQGANVLTF
15,TRBV7-2,medium-sized,TRBJ2-2,CASSPRGYNTGELFF
14,TRBV6-5,medium-sized,TRBJ2-7,CASSYAWGGGEQYF
13,TRBV11-3,NA,TRBJ2-5,CASSLNLRETQYF
13,TRBV6-6,medium-sized,TRBJ2-7,CASTESGRYEQYF
14,TRBV5-5,medium-sized,TRBJ2-7,CASSLWMGIYEQYF
13,TRBV12-3/TRBV12-4,NA,TRBJ1-1,CASSSTTLFEAFF
17,TRBV27,large,TRBJ2-3,CASSLSWPRLFGDTQYF
13,TRBV12-5,medium-sized,TRBJ2-3,CASARSGADTQYF
14,TRBV27,medium-sized,TRBJ1-4,CASSYGGANEKLFF
15,TRBV2,medium-sized,TRBJ2-1,CASSPHMGGRNEQFF
17,TRBV28,NA,TRBJ2-7,CASYPSRPSGRADEQYF
13,TRBV25-1,NA,TRBJ1-6,CAAGGQGVSPLHF